The 9 T cell receptor beta chains presented below share a single source sample, sequenced in a study of OX40 agonist ivuxolimab in advanced cancers. The assay was immunoSEQ multiplex PCR, and TCRdb's table has in-frame clones only and misses some. The sample has roughly 90,000 clones; 91% are singletons. Sequences were derived from CD4+ or CD8+ T cells sorted from blood, sampled in a trial of the OX40 agonist ivuxolimab. The receptor set was obtained from an adult with an advanced solid tumor such as melanoma, head and neck, liver or kidney cancer.

This clone was found once. The rearrangement uses TRBV6-1 and TRBJ1-1; a weak D match, TRBD1 (5 bases). Looked up from germline, CDR1 is MNHNS and CDR2 is SASEGT. The V gene lost 5 bases and the J gene lost 2 bases, with 12 bases spanning the gap. The CDR3 extends over 14 amino acids. The chain's CDR3 is CASSQQGSNTEAFF. CDR3 DNA: TGTGCCAGCAGTCAGCAGGGAAGTAACACTGAAGCTTTCTTT.

This clone was found once. This chain joins TRBV28 and TRBJ1-2; 8 bases agree with TRBD1. V gave up 6 bases and J gave up 8 bases; unmatched junction bases: 11. The CDR3 length is 14 residues. CDR1 MDHEN and CDR2 SYDVKM come from the germline V gene. CDR3 nucleotides: TGTGCCAGCAGCAACCACCAGGGGGCGATCGGCTACACCTTC. Its protein product is CASSNHQGAIGYTF.

The chain recombines TRBV7-3 with TRBJ2-3; no reliable D call. Trimming pared 1 base from V and 6 bases from J, leaving 14 bases between. Germline V gene data show CDR1 as SGHTA and CDR2 as FQGTGA. The length of the CDR3 is 15 residues. The chain's CDR3 is CASSLIPQLSDTQYF. CDR3 DNA: TGTGCCAGCAGCTTAATTCCTCAGCTGTCGGATACGCAGTATTTT.

This clone was seen a single time. This rearrangement joins TRBV7-9 to TRBJ2-1; D possibly corresponds to TRBD1 (5 bases). The CDR3 is 15 amino acids. V gave up 0 bases and J gave up 5 bases, with 11 bases separating them. Germline V CDR1 and CDR2: SEHNR, FQNEAQ (reference sequence). The CDR3 sequence: CASSLAGAQDNEQFF. The CDR3 DNA sequence: TGTGCCAGCAGCTTAGCAGGGGCGCAGGACAATGAGCAGTTCTTC.

The chain links TRBV7-2 to TRBJ1-2; 9 bases are shared with TRBD1. CDR1 is SGHTA and CDR2 is FQGNSA in the germline V gene. With 2 bases clipped from V and 4 bases from J, the junction kept 5 bases outside the gene matches. This CDR3 is built from 15 residues. The CDR3 spells CASSLTGGLGYGYTF. The CDR3 DNA is TGTGCCAGCAGCTTAACAGGGGGCTTGGGCTATGGCTACACCTTC. The full variable domain, rest sourced from reference TRBV7-2 and TRBJ1-2, is GAGVSQSPSNKVTEKGKDVELRCDPISGHTALYWYRQSLGQGLEFLIYFQGNSAPDKSGLPSDRFSAERTGGSVSTLTIQRTQQEDSAVYLCASSLTGGLGYGYTFGSGTRLTVV.

The chain links TRBV28 to TRBJ1-1; 9 positions match TRBD1. CDR1 and CDR2 (germline): MDHEN, SYDVKM. J gave up 3 bases and V 5 bases, and 4 bases lay outside the gene matches. The CDR3 has 14 residues. The CDR3 DNA sequence: TGTGCCAGCAGTCGGGACAGGGCTGACACTGAAGCTTTCTTT. Its translation: CASSRDRADTEAFF.

This clone turned up a few times. This chain links TRBV6-6 with TRBJ1-5; maybe TRBD1 (5 bases). The CDR3 has 13 residues. Trimming left V 7 bases short and J 3 bases short, with 10 bases between. The germline gives CDR1 MNHNY, CDR2 SVGAGI (reference sequence). The DNA of the CDR3 is TGTGCCAGCACCCCAGGGTTCAATCAGCCCCAGCATTTT. Translated: CASTPGFNQPQHF.

This sequence joins TRBV7-9 and TRBJ2-2; 8 nucleotides agree with TRBD2. This CDR3 spans 18 amino acids. J lost 3 bases, V lost 5 bases, and 14 bases had no gene match. Germline V gene sequence: CDR1 SEHNR, CDR2 FQNEAQ (reference sequence). This CDR3 is CASSEGPGRAGYTGELFF. CDR3 sequence (DNA): TGTGCCAGCAGCGAGGGGCCCGGGAGGGCCGGGTACACCGGGGAGCTGTTTTTT. Based on the CDR3 plus reference TRBV7-9 and TRBJ2-2, the full variable domain is DTGVSQNPRHKITKRGQNVTFRCDPISEHNRLYWYRQTLGQGPEFLTYFQNEAQLEKSRLLSDRFSAERPKGSFSTLEIQRTEQGDSAMYLCASSEGPGRAGYTGELFFGEGSRLTVL.

The chain is built from TRBV28 and TRBJ2-5, with no clear D. Germline V gene lookup returns CDR1 MDHEN and CDR2 SYDVKM. The V end was cut by 7 bases, the J end by 0 bases, with 9 bases between. This CDR3 has 13 residues. CDR3 DNA: TGTGCCAGCAAACCCTTAAACCAAGAGACCCAGTACTTC. This encodes CASKPLNQETQYF.